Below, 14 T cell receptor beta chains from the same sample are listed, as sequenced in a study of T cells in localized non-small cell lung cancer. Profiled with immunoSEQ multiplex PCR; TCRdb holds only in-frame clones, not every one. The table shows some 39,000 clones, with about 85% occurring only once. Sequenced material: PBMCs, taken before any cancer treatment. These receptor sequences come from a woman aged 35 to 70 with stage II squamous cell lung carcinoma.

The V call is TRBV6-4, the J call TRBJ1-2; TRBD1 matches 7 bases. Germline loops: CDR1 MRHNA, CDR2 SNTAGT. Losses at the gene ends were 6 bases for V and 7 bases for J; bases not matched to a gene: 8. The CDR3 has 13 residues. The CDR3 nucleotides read TGTGCCAGCAGGGAAACAGGGGAAGGTGGCTACACCTTC. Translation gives CASRETGEGGYTF.

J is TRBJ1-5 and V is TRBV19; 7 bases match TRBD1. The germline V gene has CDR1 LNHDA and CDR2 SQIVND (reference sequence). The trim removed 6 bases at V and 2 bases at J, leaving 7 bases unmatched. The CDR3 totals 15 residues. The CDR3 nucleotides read TGTGCCAGTAGGTACCAGGGGGTTGGCAATCAGCCCCAGCATTTT. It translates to CASRYQGVGNQPQHF.

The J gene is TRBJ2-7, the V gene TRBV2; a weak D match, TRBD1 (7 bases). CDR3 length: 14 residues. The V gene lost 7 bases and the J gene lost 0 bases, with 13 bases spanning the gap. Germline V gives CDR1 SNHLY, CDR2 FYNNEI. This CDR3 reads CASTRGTDSYEQYV. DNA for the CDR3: TGTGCCAGCACCCGCGGGACAGACTCCTACGAGCAGTACGTC.

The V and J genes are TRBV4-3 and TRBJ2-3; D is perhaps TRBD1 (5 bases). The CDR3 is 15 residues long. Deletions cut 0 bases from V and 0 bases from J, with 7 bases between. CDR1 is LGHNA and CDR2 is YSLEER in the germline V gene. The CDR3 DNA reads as TGCGCCAGCAGCCAAGAGGGGCGCAGCACAGATACGCAGTATTTT. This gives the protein CASSQEGRSTDTQYF.

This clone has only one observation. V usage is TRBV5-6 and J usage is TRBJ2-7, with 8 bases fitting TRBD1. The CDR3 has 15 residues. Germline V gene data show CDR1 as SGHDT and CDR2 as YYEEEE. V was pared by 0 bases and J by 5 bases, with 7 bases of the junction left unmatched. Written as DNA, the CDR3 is TGTGCCAGCAGCTTGGTCGGCAGGGGGCGAAACGAGCAGTACGTC. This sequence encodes CASSLVGRGRNEQYV.

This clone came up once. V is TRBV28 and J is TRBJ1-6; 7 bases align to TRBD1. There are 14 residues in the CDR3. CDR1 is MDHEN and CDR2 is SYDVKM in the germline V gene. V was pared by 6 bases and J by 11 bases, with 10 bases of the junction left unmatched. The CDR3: CASSPQTRGPPLHF. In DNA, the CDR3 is TGTGCCAGCAGCCCACAAACGAGGGGGCCACCCCTCCACTTT.

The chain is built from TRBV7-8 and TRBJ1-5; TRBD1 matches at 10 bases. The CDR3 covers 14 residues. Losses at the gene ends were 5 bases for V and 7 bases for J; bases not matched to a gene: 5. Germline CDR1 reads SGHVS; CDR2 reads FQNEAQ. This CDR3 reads CASSQDRGWQPQHF. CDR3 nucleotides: TGTGCCAGCAGCCAGGACAGGGGGTGGCAGCCCCAGCATTTT.

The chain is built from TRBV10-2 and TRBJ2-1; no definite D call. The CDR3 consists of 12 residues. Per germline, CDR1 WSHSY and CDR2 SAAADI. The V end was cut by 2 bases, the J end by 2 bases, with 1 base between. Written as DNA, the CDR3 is TGCGCCAGCAGTGAGGCCTACAATGAGCAGTTCTTC. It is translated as CASSEAYNEQFF.

The CDR3 sequence: CASSDRVHGYTF. For the CDR3, the DNA is TGTGCCAGCAGCGACAGGGTTCATGGCTACACCTTC. This sequence joins TRBV6-6 and TRBJ1-2; TRBD1 agrees at 7 bases. Germline loops: CDR1 MNHNY, CDR2 SVGAGI (reference sequence). CDR3 length: 12 residues. The V and J ends lost 6 bases and 6 bases, in that order; junction bases with no gene match: 4.

The CDR3 nucleotides are TGTGCCAGCAGCTTGGAGGCAGGGGCTAATGAGCAGTTCTTC. Amino acid sequence: CASSLEAGANEQFF. The chain is built from TRBV5-4 and TRBJ2-1; tentative D call: TRBD1 (6 bases). The CDR3 is 14 residues long. Per the germline V gene, CDR1 is SGHNT and CDR2 is YYREEE (reference sequence). Trimming cost V 0 bases and J 7 bases, with 11 bases left between them.

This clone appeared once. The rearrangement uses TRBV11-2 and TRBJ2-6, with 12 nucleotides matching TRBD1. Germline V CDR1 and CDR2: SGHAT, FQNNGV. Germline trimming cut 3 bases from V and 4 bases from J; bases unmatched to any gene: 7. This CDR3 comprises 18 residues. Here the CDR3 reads CASSFRGQGAKGANVLTF. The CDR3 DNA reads TGTGCCAGCAGCTTCCGGGGACAGGGGGCGAAAGGGGCCAACGTCCTGACTTTC.

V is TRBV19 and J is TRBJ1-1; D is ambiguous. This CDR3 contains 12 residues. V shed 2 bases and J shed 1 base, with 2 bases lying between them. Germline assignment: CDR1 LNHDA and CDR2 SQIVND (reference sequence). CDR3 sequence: CASSIKNTEAFF. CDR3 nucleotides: TGTGCCAGTAGTATAAAGAACACTGAAGCTTTCTTT.

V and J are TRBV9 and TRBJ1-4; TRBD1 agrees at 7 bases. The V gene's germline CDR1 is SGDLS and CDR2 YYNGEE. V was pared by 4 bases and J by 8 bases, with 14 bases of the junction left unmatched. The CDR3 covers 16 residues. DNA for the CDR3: TGTGCCAGCAGCCCACAAGTCCAGGGGGATCGGGAAAAACTGTTTTTT. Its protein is CASSPQVQGDREKLFF.

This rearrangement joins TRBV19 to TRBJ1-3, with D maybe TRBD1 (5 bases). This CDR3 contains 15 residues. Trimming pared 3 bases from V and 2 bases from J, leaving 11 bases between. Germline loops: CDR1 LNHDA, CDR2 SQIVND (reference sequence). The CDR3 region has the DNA TGTGCCAGTAGTATCTCCGCCAGGGCTGGAAACACCATATATTTT. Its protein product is CASSISARAGNTIYF.